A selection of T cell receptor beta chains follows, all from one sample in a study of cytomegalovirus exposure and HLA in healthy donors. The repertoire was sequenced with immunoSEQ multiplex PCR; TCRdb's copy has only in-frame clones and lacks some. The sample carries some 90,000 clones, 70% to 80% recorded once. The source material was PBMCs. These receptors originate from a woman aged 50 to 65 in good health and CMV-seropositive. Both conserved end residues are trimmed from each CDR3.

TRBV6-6,ASSYWVGQEKLF
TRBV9,ASTPGGYTDTQY
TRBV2,ASYPQGYSGNTIY
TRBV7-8,ASSHRGWVQETQY
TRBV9,ASSVGGVSGANVLT
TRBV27,ASSDRGGTEAF
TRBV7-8,ASSLGGPGNEQF
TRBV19,ASSGTGRTTARYGYT
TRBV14,ASSQRRGPGNEQF
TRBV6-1,ASRNRGPGYGYT
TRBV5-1,ASSLLAGGDTQY
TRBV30,AWSVGTGNYGYT
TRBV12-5,ASGSGFGPQH
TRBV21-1,ASDDRVYEQY
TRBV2,ASSDGDLLYGYT
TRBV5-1,ASRSNPSTYEQY
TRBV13,ASSSGLAGRYQETQY
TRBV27,ASSAAGTGVYEQY
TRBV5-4,ASSLVDSYYGYT
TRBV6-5,ASTYSGRGVYEQY
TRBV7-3,ASSLRGTGGEQF
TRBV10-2,ASSYSTEAF
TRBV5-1,ASSPGGGLASEQF
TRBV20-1,SAWTSVEQY
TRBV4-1,ASSHPLSRGAFNSPLH
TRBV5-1,ASSLVAGSNQPQH
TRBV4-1,ASSRDRSEAF
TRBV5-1,ASRPTRESSYNSPLH
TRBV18,ASSPTSSTGAGYT
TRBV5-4,ASSLGGLAGFDEQF
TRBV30,AWRPLWGENTEAF
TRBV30,ACPLTGYTEAF
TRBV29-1,SVLPSGGFSEQY
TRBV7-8,ASSLELGANYGYT
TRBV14,ASSQLHEAEQTQY
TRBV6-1,ASSEPVQNYGYT
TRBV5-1,ASRAGGGTDTQY
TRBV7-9,ASSLAGTSGSYEQY
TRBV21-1,ASRSRSQSGYT
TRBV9,ASSVGTGRGGGNTIY
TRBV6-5,ASRRVGRETEAF
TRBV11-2,ASSFKDTQY
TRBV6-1,ASSEVLASTDTQY
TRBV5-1,ASSSGQGAPNYGYT
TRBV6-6,ASSYGTSGRTDTQY
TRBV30,AWLRDSGANVLT
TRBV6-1,ASNPYTGELF
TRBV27,ASSPSTGRQNSGANVLT
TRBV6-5,ASSYDRVRTEAF
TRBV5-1,ASSPGGGLQETQY